Described below is a single T cell receptor (beta chain) sequence and its context. This entry comes from a study of blood T cell repertoires in COVID-19. The wider study: Sites across the United States, Italy and Spain contributed samples from acute and convalescent COVID-19.

CDR1 is MNHEY and CDR2 is SVGEGT in the germline V gene. CDR3 length: 16 amino acids. V lost 1 base, J lost 8 bases, and 6 bases stayed unmatched. The assay was immunoSEQ multiplex PCR, and TCRdb's table has in-frame clones only and misses some. The table shows approximately 230,000 clones, with 82% occurring only once. The material sequenced was PBMCs or T cells enriched from blood (not recorded which). The source of this sequence is a man aged 35 to 55 who had recovered from COVID-19. The rearrangement uses TRBV6-2 or TRBV6-3 and TRBJ1-6; 9 bases fit TRBD1. The CDR3 protein is CASSYFVDRGHSPLHF. The CDR3 DNA follows: TGTGCCAGCAGTTACTTCGTGGACAGGGGACATTCACCCCTCCACTTT.